This T cell receptor (beta chain) stems from a study of Ad26.COV2.S vaccination and SARS-CoV-2 variants. Turning to the study itself: Donor joined the COV1001 Ad26.COV2.S trial arm. The vaccine Ad26.COV2.S was put into the muscle once, or twice with 56 days between. Study-wide results and limits: An underestimation of total T cell responses may have resulted from the TCR breadth and depth analyses.

The treatment denotes: some 20 received Ad26.COV2.S at low or high dose, single or two shots; about 5 received placebo; per-sample allocation not given. Sampling was done on day 63 after the first vaccine or placebo injection. As concerns this clone: As yet, its antigen is unknown.

Generated by immunoSEQ multiplex PCR, the TCRdb table keeps only in-frame clones and is missing some. Altogether some 320,000 clones are present, 86% being singletons, with the ten largest covering roughly 2.1%. The sequencing used peripheral blood, collected in a trial of Ad26.COV2.S vaccine versus placebo. This TCR was sampled from a person aged 18 to 65 who received the Ad26.COV2.S COVID-19 vaccine or a placebo.

CDR3 bases: TGTGCCAGCAGTTACTCGGACAGAGAGACCCAGTACTTC. Protein: CASSYSDRETQYF. V and J are TRBV6-5 and TRBJ2-5; tentatively, D is TRBD1 (6 bases). The V end lost 0 bases, the J end lost 4 bases, and 6 bases lay between the germline ends. CDR3 size: 13 residues. Germline V gene sequence: CDR1 MNHEY, CDR2 SVGAGI.